A single sample gave rise to the 30 T cell receptor beta chains below, sequenced in a study of identical twins. A single record per CDR3 protein comes from TCRdb applying MiXCR to the 5' RACE reads. This table holds roughly 700,000 distinct CDR3 sequences, less than 10% found once. The data were also submitted as part of a second study, on yellow fever vaccine responses in identical twins.

The sequencing input was PBMCs. Receptors were obtained from a woman in her late teens or twenties in good health.

This clonotype has ten or more counts. The chain uses TRBV7-8 and TRBJ2-1; D remains ambiguous. CDR1 is SGHVS and CDR2 is FQNEAQ in the germline V gene. This CDR3 spans 12 amino acids. Trimming removed 1 base at V and 8 bases at J, with 6 bases between. CDR3 amino acids: CASSLVEYEQFF. The CDR3 coding sequence is TGTGCCAGCAGCTTAGTAGAGTATGAGCAGTTCTTC.

V is TRBV2 and J is TRBJ2-7; D remains unclear. This CDR3 comprises 11 residues. V dropped 7 bases and J dropped 7 bases, with 11 bases sitting between them. Germline V gene sequence: CDR1 SNHLY, CDR2 FYNNEI. The CDR3 DNA reads TGTGCCAGCATCTTACTCGGGGAGCAGTACTTC. This sequence encodes CASILLGEQYF.

The rearrangement joins TRBV2 to TRBJ2-7, with 11 bases lining up with TRBD2. Germline trimming cut 6 bases from V and 0 bases from J; bases unmatched to any gene: 1. Germline lookup yields CDR1 SNHLY and CDR2 FYNNEI. This CDR3 comprises 14 residues. CDR3 in DNA: TGTGCCAGCAGGGGACTAGCGGCCTCCTACGAGCAGTACTTC. Its translation: CASRGLAASYEQYF.

V is TRBV20-1 and J is TRBJ1-2; D remains unclear. V was clipped by 1 base and J by 6 bases, with 12 bases between them. The V gene's germline CDR1 is DFQATT and CDR2 SNEGSKA (reference sequence). The CDR3 has 13 residues. The CDR3 nucleotides are TGCAGTGCTAGAGTGGCGTCTTTAGATGGCTACACCTTC. Its protein product is CSARVASLDGYTF.

This clonotype was seen many times. The chain is built from TRBV28 and TRBJ2-7, with D perhaps TRBD1 or TRBD2 (7 bases each). Per germline, CDR1 MDHEN and CDR2 SYDVKM. Trimming took off 7 bases at V and 0 bases at J, with 16 bases between the two ends. The CDR3 runs to 15 residues. The CDR3, as DNA: TGTGCCAGCACCCCGGGGGGACAGCACTCCTACGAGCAGTACTTC. It encodes CASTPGGQHSYEQYF.

This clonotype has more than one count but fewer than ten. V gene TRBV6-5 combines with J gene TRBJ1-4; TRBD1 is a possible D gene (6 bases). The CDR3 is made up of 12 amino acids. The germline V and J ends were trimmed by 6 bases and 12 bases, with 14 bases remaining between them. Germline CDR1 MNHEY, CDR2 SVGAGI. CDR3 DNA sequence: TGTGCCAGCAGCTCCAGGGGACAACAACTGTTTTTT. This translates into CASSSRGQQLFF.

The chain recombines TRBV27 with TRBJ1-1; D might be TRBD1 (6 bases). From germline, CDR1 is MNHEY and CDR2 SMNVEV (reference sequence). CDR3 length equals 14 residues. Trimming took 6 bases from V and 1 from J, leaving 12 bases between them. The CDR3 coding sequence is TGTGCCAGCAGCAACGGGGGGGCGAACACTGAAGCTTTCTTT. Translating gives CASSNGGANTEAFF.

This clonotype appeared many times. The chain joins TRBV18 to TRBJ2-1, with TRBD1 matching 7 bases. This CDR3 region has 14 residues. Trimming at V came to 3 bases and at J to 6 bases, leaving 5 bases not matched to a gene. Germline V CDR1 and CDR2: KGHSH, LQKENI. The CDR3 DNA sequence: TGTGCCAGCTCACCGGGACAGAGGTTCAATGAGCAGTTCTTC. This sequence encodes CASSPGQRFNEQFF.

This clonotype has at least ten counts. The chain couples TRBV3-1 to TRBJ2-7; 10 bases are a match to TRBD1. CDR1 and CDR2 from the germline V gene are LGHDT and YNNKEL (reference sequence). The CDR3 extends over 15 amino acids. Losses at the gene ends were 4 bases for V and 2 bases for J; bases not matched to a gene: 5. The CDR3 spells CASSRGQGVPYEQYF. Here the CDR3 DNA reads TGTGCCAGCAGCCGTGGACAGGGGGTCCCCTACGAGCAGTACTTC.

This clonotype was seen a handful of times. This rearrangement joins TRBV20-1 to TRBJ2-7; D is undetermined. This CDR3 spans 11 amino acids. V shed 6 bases and J shed 2 bases, with 8 bases lying between them. The germline gives CDR1 DFQATT, CDR2 SNEGSKA (reference sequence). CDR3 region: CSAQLTYEQYF. CDR3 nucleotide sequence: TGCAGTGCCCAACTGACCTACGAGCAGTACTTC.

This clonotype was found many times. V and J are TRBV5-1 and TRBJ1-6; D is unclear. CDR1 is SGHRS, CDR2 YFSETQ, per germline. V shed 6 bases and J shed 9 bases, with 16 bases lying between them. The CDR3 is 14 amino acids. The CDR3 DNA sequence: TGCGCCAGCACGGACGGGCGCTCATCTTCACCCCTCCACTTT. It specifies CASTDGRSSSPLHF.

This clonotype was recorded at least ten times. The V call is TRBV9, the J call TRBJ2-7, with D hard to call. Germline CDR1 is SGDLS and CDR2 is YYNGEE. The CDR3 contains 12 residues. The germline V and J ends were trimmed by 2 bases and 3 bases, with 6 bases remaining between them. CDR3 DNA sequence: TGTGCCAGCAGCGTTTCGGACTACGAGCAGTACTTC. This translates into CASSVSDYEQYF.

J is TRBJ2-2 and V is TRBV5-1; D possibly corresponds to TRBD1 (5 bases). The CDR3 loop spans 14 amino acids. Looked up from germline, CDR1 is SGHRS and CDR2 is YFSETQ. Trimming cost V 4 bases and J 7 bases, with 14 bases left between them. The DNA of the CDR3 is TGCGCCAGCAGCGCCAGGGTGGGCAGCGGGGAGCTGTTTTTT. Encoded protein: CASSARVGSGELFF.

In its sample, this clonotype was seen many times. V is TRBV5-6 and J is TRBJ2-3; tentative D call: TRBD2 (6 bases). Germline values: CDR1 SGHDT, CDR2 YYEEEE. V was clipped by 10 bases and J by 0 bases, with 21 bases between them. This CDR3 comprises 16 residues. CDR3 sequence reads: CAPGRFGDSSTDTQYF. Written as DNA, the CDR3 is TGTGCCCCGGGGAGGTTCGGAGACTCTAGCACAGATACGCAGTATTTT. Looking up the rest from reference TRBV5-6 and TRBJ2-3 gives the full variable domain: DAGVTQSPTHLIKTRGQQVTLRCSPKSGHDTVSWYQQALGQGPQFIFQYYEEEERQRGNFPDRFSGHQFPNYSSELNVNALLLGDSALYLCAPGRFGDSSTDTQYFGPGTRLTVL.

This clonotype was recorded a few times. V and J are TRBV20-1 and TRBJ2-1, with a weak D call TRBD2 (5 bases). This CDR3 region has 13 residues. Trimming stripped 6 bases from V and 4 bases from J, with 13 bases between. Germline V gives CDR1 DFQATT, CDR2 SNEGSKA (reference sequence). The CDR3 nucleotides are TGCAGTGCCCCAACTAGAGAGTACAATGAGCAGTTCTTC. Translation gives CSAPTREYNEQFF.

This clonotype was seen more than once but under ten times. The chain couples TRBV11-2 to TRBJ2-7; 9 bases agree with TRBD2. CDR3 length: 14 amino acids. Germline CDR1 reads SGHAT; CDR2 reads FQNNGV. V trimming: 5 bases; J trimming: 2 bases; junction bases outside the gene matches: 4. The CDR3, as DNA: TGTGCCAGCAGCCAACTAGCGGGCCCCTACGAGCAGTACTTC. As protein: CASSQLAGPYEQYF.

This clonotype was counted only a few times. The J gene is TRBJ2-1, the V gene TRBV5-6, with D maybe TRBD1 (5 bases). Germline CDR1 is SGHDT and CDR2 is YYEEEE. Trimming left V 3 bases short and J 9 bases short, with 10 bases between. The CDR3 is made up of 12 amino acids. This CDR3 is CASSSRVREQFF. The DNA of the CDR3 is TGTGCCAGCAGCTCCAGGGTACGTGAGCAGTTCTTC.

There are a few counts of this clonotype. The CDR3 bases are TGTGCCAGCCAATTAGAGAACACTGAAGCTTTCTTT. The encoded protein is CASQLENTEAFF. The gene calls are TRBV13 and TRBJ1-1, with D hard to call. From germline, CDR1 is PRHDT and CDR2 FYEKMQ (reference sequence). V lost 8 bases and J lost 1, with 8 bases in between. The CDR3 length is 12 residues.

The chain joins TRBV7-8 to TRBJ2-1; 10 bases are a match to TRBD1. Germline CDR1 and CDR2: SGHVS and FQNEAQ. The V and J ends lost 1 base and 7 bases, in that order; junction bases with no gene match: 7. CDR3 length: 16 residues. The CDR3 nucleotides are TGTGCCAGCAGCTTAGGGGGGGGACAGGGGTGGAATGAGCAGTTCTTC. This translates into CASSLGGGQGWNEQFF.

This clonotype has at least ten counts. The J gene is TRBJ1-5, the V gene TRBV11-2; no clear D gene. The germline V gene has CDR1 SGHAT and CDR2 FQNNGV. V was clipped by 3 bases and J by 0 bases, with 9 bases between them. This CDR3 spans 15 amino acids. The CDR3 loop reads CASSLEGSSNQPQHF. The CDR3 DNA reads as TGTGCCAGCAGCTTGGAAGGGAGTAGCAATCAGCCCCAGCATTTT.

This clonotype has ten or more counts. CDR3 in amino acids: CASSRISGANTGELFF. The CDR3 DNA reads TGTGCCAGCAGCCGCATCAGCGGGGCGAACACCGGGGAGCTGTTTTTT. The V gene is TRBV3-1, the J gene TRBJ2-2; 7 bases are a match to TRBD2. The CDR3 spans 16 residues. Per germline, CDR1 LGHDT and CDR2 YNNKEL (reference sequence). V was clipped by 4 bases and J by 0 bases; unmatched bases: 5.

The chain links TRBV7-2 to TRBJ2-1, with D unresolved. The CDR3 consists of 13 residues. The germline gives CDR1 SGHTA, CDR2 FQGNSA. The V end was cut by 5 bases, the J end by 8 bases, with 13 bases between. In nucleotides, the CDR3 is TGTGCCAGCAGCCCATGGTCTGGAGATGAGCAGTTCTTC. Protein sequence: CASSPWSGDEQFF.

The chain has TRBV24-1 and TRBJ2-5, with D perhaps matching TRBD2 (5 bases). This CDR3 is 13 amino acids long. Deletions cut 9 bases from V and 2 bases from J, with 12 bases between. Germline CDR1 KGHDR, CDR2 SFDVKD. The CDR3 DNA reads TGTGCCACCTCCCCTCCGGGACAAGAGACCCAGTACTTC. Its protein product is CATSPPGQETQYF.

The chain uses TRBV12-3 or TRBV12-4 and TRBJ2-2; 12 bases map to TRBD2. Trimming at V came to 2 bases and at J to 6 bases, leaving 4 bases not matched to a gene. The CDR3 has 16 amino acids. The CDR3 nucleotides read TGTGCCAGCAGTTTACCACTAGCGGGGGGATCCGGGGAGCTGTTTTTT. Encoded protein: CASSLPLAGGSGELFF.

The chain recombines TRBV20-1 with TRBJ2-1, with TRBD2 matching 8 bases. The V gene's germline CDR1 is DFQATT and CDR2 SNEGSKA (reference sequence). The CDR3 extends over 14 amino acids. Trimming cost V 2 bases and J 5 bases; bases outside gene matches: 5. Here the CDR3 reads CSARTSGGNNEQFF. In DNA form, the CDR3 reads TGCAGTGCTAGAACTAGCGGAGGCAACAATGAGCAGTTCTTC.

The rearrangement joins TRBV6-5 to TRBJ1-2; no clear D gene. Trimming stripped 0 bases from V and 8 bases from J, with 25 bases between. This CDR3 spans 18 amino acids. Germline lookup yields CDR1 MNHEY and CDR2 SVGAGI. The chain's CDR3 is CASSYSKGGRASEMGYTF. DNA of the CDR3: TGTGCCAGCAGTTACTCGAAAGGCGGTAGGGCTTCCGAGATGGGCTACACCTTC.

This chain connects TRBV15 to TRBJ2-5, with D unclear. Looked up from germline, CDR1 is LNHNV and CDR2 is YYDKDF (reference sequence). Trimming pared 4 bases from V and 3 bases from J, leaving 21 bases between. The CDR3 is 17 residues long. CDR3 sequence (DNA): TGTGCCACCAGCACGAGATCCAATAGGATACCCAAAGAGACCCAGTACTTC. Encoded protein: CATSTRSNRIPKETQYF.

This clonotype was detected ten times or more. The V and J genes are TRBV12-3 or TRBV12-4 and TRBJ2-7; possibly TRBD1 for D (5 bases). V lost 5 bases and J 2 bases, leaving 16 bases between the germline ends. This CDR3 spans 15 amino acids. The CDR3 spells CASSQTAPKAYEQYF. The CDR3 bases are TGTGCCAGCAGTCAGACAGCTCCTAAAGCCTACGAGCAGTACTTC.

This clonotype has ten or more counts. This chain joins TRBV7-2 and TRBJ2-2; TRBD1 might be the D (6 bases). V lost 2 bases and J 7 bases, leaving 11 bases between the germline ends. The germline CDR1 and CDR2 sequences are SGHTA and FQGNSA. The CDR3 runs 14 residues. The CDR3 nucleotides are TGTGCCAGCAGCTTATACAGGGAAGGCGGGGAGCTGTTTTTT. Protein product: CASSLYREGGELFF.

This clonotype was counted many times. The V gene is TRBV5-1, the J gene TRBJ2-2; D may match TRBD1 or TRBD2 (6 bases each). V lost 0 bases and J lost 7, with 19 bases in between. There are 17 residues in the CDR3. Germline-derived CDR1 and CDR2 are SGHRS and YFSETQ. CDR3 residues: CASSLAPGGVLIGELFF. DNA of the CDR3: TGCGCCAGCAGCTTGGCCCCCGGGGGCGTACTGATCGGGGAGCTGTTTTTT.